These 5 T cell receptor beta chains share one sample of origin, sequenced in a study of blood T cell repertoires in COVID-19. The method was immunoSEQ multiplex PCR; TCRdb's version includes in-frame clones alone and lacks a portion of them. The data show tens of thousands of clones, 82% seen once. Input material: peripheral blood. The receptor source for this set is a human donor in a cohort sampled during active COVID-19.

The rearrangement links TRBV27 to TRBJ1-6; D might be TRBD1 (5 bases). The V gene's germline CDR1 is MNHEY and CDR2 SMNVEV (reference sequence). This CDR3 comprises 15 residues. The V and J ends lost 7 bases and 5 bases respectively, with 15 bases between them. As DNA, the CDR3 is TGTGCCAGCAAGTACGGGGGGTGGAATAATTCACCCCTCCACTTT. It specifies CASKYGGWNNSPLHF.

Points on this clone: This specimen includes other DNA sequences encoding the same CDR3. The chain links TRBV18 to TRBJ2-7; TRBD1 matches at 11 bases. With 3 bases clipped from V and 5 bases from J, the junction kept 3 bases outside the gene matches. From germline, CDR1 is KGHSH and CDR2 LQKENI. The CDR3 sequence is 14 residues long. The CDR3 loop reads CASSPGTGGDEQYF. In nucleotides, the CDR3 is TGTGCCAGCTCACCCGGGACAGGGGGAGACGAGCAGTACTTC.

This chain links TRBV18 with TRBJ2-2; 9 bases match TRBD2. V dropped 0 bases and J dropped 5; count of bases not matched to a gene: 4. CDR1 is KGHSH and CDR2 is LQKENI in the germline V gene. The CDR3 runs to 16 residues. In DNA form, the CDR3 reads TGTGCCAGCTCACCACCAGGGAGCGGGGGGACCGGGGAGCTGTTTTTT. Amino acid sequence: CASSPPGSGGTGELFF. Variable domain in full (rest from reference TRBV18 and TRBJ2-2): NAGVMQNPRHLVRRRGQEARLRCSPMKGHSHVYWYRQLPEEGLKFMVYLQKENIIDESGMPKERFSAEFPKEGPSILRIQQVVRGDSAAYFCASSPPGSGGTGELFFGEGSRLTVL.

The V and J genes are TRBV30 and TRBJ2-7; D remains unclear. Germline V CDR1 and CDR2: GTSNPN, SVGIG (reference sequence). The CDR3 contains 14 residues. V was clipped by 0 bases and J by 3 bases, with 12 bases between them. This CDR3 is CAWSVPPQVYEQYF. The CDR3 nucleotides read TGTGCCTGGAGTGTACCCCCCCAGGTCTACGAGCAGTACTTC.

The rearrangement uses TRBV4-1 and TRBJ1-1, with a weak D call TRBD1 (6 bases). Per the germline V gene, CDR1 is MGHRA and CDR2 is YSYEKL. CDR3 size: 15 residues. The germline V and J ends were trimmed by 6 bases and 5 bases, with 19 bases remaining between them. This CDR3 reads CASRRSSGVRTEAFF. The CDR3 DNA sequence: TGCGCCAGCAGACGATCCTCAGGGGTGAGGACTGAAGCTTTCTTT.